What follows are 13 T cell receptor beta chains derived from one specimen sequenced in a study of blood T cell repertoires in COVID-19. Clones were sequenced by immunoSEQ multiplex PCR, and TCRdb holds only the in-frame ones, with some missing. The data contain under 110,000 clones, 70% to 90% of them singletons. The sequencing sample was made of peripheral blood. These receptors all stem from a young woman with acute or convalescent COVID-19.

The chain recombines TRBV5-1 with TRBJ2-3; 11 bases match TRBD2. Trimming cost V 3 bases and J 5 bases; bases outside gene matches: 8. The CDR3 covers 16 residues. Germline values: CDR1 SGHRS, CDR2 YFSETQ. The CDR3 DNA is TGCGCCAGCAGCTATACGACTAGCGGGGAAGTAGATACGCAGTATTTT. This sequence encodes CASSYTTSGEVDTQYF.

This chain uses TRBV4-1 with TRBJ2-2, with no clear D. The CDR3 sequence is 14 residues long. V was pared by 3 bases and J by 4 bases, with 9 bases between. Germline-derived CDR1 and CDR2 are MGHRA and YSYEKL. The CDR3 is CASSQQRFTGELFF. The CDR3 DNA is TGCGCCAGCAGCCAGCAACGGTTCACCGGGGAGCTGTTTTTT.

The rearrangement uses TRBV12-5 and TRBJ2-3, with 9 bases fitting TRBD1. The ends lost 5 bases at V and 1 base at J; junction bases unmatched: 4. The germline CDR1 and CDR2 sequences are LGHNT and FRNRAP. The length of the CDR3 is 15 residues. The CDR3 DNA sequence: TGTGCTAGTGGTCCGGGACAGGGACGCACAGATACGCAGTATTTT. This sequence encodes CASGPGQGRTDTQYF.

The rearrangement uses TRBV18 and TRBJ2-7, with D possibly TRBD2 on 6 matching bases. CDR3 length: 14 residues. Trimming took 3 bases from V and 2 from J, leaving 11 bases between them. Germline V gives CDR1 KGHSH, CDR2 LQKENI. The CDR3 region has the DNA TGTGCCAGCTCACCTGGACTACAAACCTACGAGCAGTACTTC. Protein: CASSPGLQTYEQYF.

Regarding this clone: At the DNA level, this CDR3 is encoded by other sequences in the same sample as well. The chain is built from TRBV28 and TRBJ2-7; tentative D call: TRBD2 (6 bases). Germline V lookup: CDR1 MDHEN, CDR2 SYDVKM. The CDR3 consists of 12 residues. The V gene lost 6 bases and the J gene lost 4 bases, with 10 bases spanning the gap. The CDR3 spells CASRAGTYEQYF. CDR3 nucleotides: TGTGCCAGCAGGGCGGGGACGTACGAGCAGTACTTC.

CDR3 amino acids: CASSLQRGTEAFF. CDR3 nucleotides: TGTGCCAGCAGCCTACAGAGGGGGACTGAAGCTTTCTTT. The genes are TRBV6-2 or TRBV6-3 and TRBJ1-1, with D possibly matching TRBD1 (6 bases). V lost 6 bases to trimming and J lost 5 bases, with 13 bases between them. The CDR3 sequence is 13 residues long. Looked up from germline, CDR1 is MNHEY and CDR2 is SVGEGT.

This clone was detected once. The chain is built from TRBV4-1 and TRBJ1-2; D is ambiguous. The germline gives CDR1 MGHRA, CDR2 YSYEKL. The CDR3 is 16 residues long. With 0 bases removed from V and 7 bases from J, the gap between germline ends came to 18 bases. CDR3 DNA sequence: TGCGCCAGCAGCCAAGAACGAGGGCCCTTTAAGGGTGGCTACACCTTC. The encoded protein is CASSQERGPFKGGYTF.

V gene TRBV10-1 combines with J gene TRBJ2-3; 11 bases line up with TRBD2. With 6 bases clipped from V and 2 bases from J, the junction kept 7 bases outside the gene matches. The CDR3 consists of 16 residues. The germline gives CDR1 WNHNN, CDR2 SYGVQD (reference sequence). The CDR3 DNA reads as TGCGCCAGCAGCCCCGGACTAGCGGGCTACACAGATACGCAGTATTTT. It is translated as CASSPGLAGYTDTQYF.

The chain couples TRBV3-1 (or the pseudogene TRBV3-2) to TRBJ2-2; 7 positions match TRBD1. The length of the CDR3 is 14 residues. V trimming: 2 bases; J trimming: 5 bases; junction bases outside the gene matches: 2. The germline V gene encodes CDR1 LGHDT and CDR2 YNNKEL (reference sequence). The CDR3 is CASSQNRGTGELFF. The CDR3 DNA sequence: TGTGCCAGCAGCCAAAACAGGGGAACCGGGGAGCTGTTTTTT.

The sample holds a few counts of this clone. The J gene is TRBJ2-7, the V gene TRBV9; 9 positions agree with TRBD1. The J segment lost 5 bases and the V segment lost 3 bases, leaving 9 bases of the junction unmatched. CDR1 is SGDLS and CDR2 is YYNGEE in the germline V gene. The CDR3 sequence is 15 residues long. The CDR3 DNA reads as TGTGCCAGCAGCGCCTCGGGACAGGGCAGAAACGAGCAGTACTTC. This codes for CASSASGQGRNEQYF.

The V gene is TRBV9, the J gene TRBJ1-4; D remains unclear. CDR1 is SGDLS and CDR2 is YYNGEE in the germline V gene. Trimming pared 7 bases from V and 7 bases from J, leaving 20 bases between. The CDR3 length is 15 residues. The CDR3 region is CASSKGGEGSEKLFF. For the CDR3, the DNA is TGTGCCAGCTCAAAAGGCGGGGAGGGTAGTGAAAAACTGTTTTTT.

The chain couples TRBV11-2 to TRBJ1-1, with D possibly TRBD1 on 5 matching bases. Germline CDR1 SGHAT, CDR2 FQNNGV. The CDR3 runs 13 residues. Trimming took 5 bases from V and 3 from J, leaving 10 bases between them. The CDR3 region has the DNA TGTGCCAGCAGCCCCCAGGGTTACACTGAAGCTTTCTTT. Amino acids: CASSPQGYTEAFF.

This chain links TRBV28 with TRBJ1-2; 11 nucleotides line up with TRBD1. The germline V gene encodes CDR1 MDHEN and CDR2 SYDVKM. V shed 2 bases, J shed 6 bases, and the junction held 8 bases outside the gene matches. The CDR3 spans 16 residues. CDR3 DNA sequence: TGTGCCAGCAGTTTACGAGGACAGGGGGCTAGAAATGGCTACACCTTC. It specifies CASSLRGQGARNGYTF.